Listed below are T cell receptor beta chains from one sample, sequenced in a study of blood T cell repertoires in COVID-19. Sequencing was performed with immunoSEQ multiplex PCR; in TCRdb, only in-frame clones are kept and a portion is missing. This sample has 150,000 to 200,000 clones, with about 74% found just once. Input material: peripheral blood. The receptors were gathered from a woman older than 75 with acute or convalescent COVID-19. Both conserved end residues are part of each CDR3. D genes are given only for firm matches. Size tells how often a clone was seen (once, few, many) or the class of an expanded clone, and some rows leave it out.

size | J | V | D | DNA | CDR3
- | TRBJ1-2 | TRBV12-3/TRBV12-4 | - | TGTGCCAGCAGCCCCGGGAGGGCGGCGGGCTACACCTTC | CASSPGRAAGYTF
- | TRBJ2-5 | TRBV30 | TRBD2 | TGTGCCTGGAGTAGGCTAGCGGGAGCCGAAGAGACCCAGTACTTC | CAWSRLAGAEETQYF
- | TRBJ1-5 | TRBV5-1 | TRBD1 | TGCGCCAGCAGCTCGACGGGACAGGGAGCCCAGCCCCAGCATTTT | CASSSTGQGAQPQHF
- | TRBJ2-1 | TRBV29-1 | - | TGCAGCGTAGGACGGGAAAGGTACAATGAGCAGTTCTTC | CSVGRERYNEQFF
many | TRBJ2-7 | TRBV2 | - | TGTGCCAGCCAACAGGCGCTTAAATCCTACGAGCAGTACTTC | CASQQALKSYEQYF
once | TRBJ2-3 | TRBV18 | TRBD2 | TGTGCCAGCTCACCAGGTCAGCGGGAGGGCACAGATACGCAGTATTTT | CASSPGQREGTDTQYF
- | TRBJ1-2 | TRBV2 | TRBD1 | TGTGCCAGCAGACAAGGACAGGGGGACCCTTTCTATGGCTACACCTTC | CASRQGQGDPFYGYTF
- | TRBJ1-4 | TRBV28 | - | TGTGCCAGCAGTTCGCAGTCAACTAATGAAAAACTGTTTTTT | CASSSQSTNEKLFF
- | TRBJ2-1 | TRBV24-1 | - | TGTGCCACCAGTGATTTGTGGGCTGAAGTGCAGTTCTTC | CATSDLWAEVQFF
- | TRBJ2-1 | TRBV5-4 | - | TGTGCCAGCAGCTTGCCCGCGGCCCTTTCCTACAATGAGCAGTTCTTC | CASSLPAALSYNEQFF
- | TRBJ2-7 | TRBV3-1/TRBV3-2 | - | TGTGCCAGCAGTAGAGGGCCGGGGGTCTACGAGCAGTACTTC | CASSRGPGVYEQYF
many | TRBJ1-4 | TRBV4-2 | - | TGTGCCAGCAGCACCCCCCAGGGAAGTATAGGAAAACTGTTTTTT | CASSTPQGSIGKLFF
- | TRBJ2-3 | TRBV10-3 | TRBD2 | TGTGCCATCAGTAAGGTAGCGGGGGACAGCACAGATACGCAGTATTTT | CAISKVAGDSTDTQYF
- | TRBJ2-1 | TRBV25-1 | - | TGTGCCAGCAGTGGAGGGTTCCCCTACAATGAGCAGTTCTTC | CASSGGFPYNEQFF
- | TRBJ1-5 | TRBV6-2/TRBV6-3 | TRBD1 | TGTGCCAGCAGTTACCCGAGAGGGGGCGCGGGTCAGCCCCAGCATTTT | CASSYPRGGAGQPQHF
- | TRBJ1-1 | TRBV19 | - | TGTGCCAGTAGTATAGGTACGGGGGGACGGACAAACACTGAAGCTTTCTTT | CASSIGTGGRTNTEAFF
- | TRBJ1-2 | TRBV2 | - | TGTGCCAGCAGTGAACAGGACTATGGCTACACCTTC | CASSEQDYGYTF
few | TRBJ2-7 | TRBV6-1 | - | TGTGCCAGCAGTGAAGGGCCCAGGGCCTACGAGCAGTACTTC | CASSEGPRAYEQYF
- | TRBJ2-5 | TRBV27 | TRBD1 | TGTGCCAGCAGTTTACTGGCAGGGGGCTTGGAGACCCAGTACTTC | CASSLLAGGLETQYF
few | TRBJ1-2 | TRBV3-1/TRBV3-2 | - | TGTGCCAGCAGCCGGACGGGGGGCCTGGGTGGCTACACCTTC | CASSRTGGLGGYTF
- | TRBJ2-7 | TRBV2 | - | TGTGCCAGCAGCCTGGTCGGGACTTTCTATTTGTCCTCCTACGAGCAGTACTTC | CASSLVGTFYLSSYEQYF
- | TRBJ1-3 | TRBV27 | - | TGTGCCAGCAGTTTAACAGCAGTCTCTGGAAACACCATATATTTT | CASSLTAVSGNTIYF
- | TRBJ2-7 | TRBV28 | TRBD1 | TGTGCCATAACTTCCCCCGGACAGGTCTACGAGCAGTACTTC | CAITSPGQVYEQYF
few | TRBJ1-5 | TRBV2 | - | TGTGCCAGCAGCCTACAGGGTACAAATCAGCCCCAGCATTTT | CASSLQGTNQPQHF
- | TRBJ2-7 | TRBV7-6 | TRBD1 | TGTGCCAGCAGTCTGGAGGACAGGGCCAACGAGCAGTACTTC | CASSLEDRANEQYF
- | TRBJ1-4 | TRBV28 | - | TGTGCCAGCAGCCAATCAAGACTTCGACAGCCAACTAATGAAAAACTGTTTTTT | CASSQSRLRQPTNEKLFF
many | TRBJ2-1 | TRBV6-4 | TRBD1 | TGTGCCAGCAGTGACTCGTGGGACAGGGGGCTCAATGAGCAGTTCTTC | CASSDSWDRGLNEQFF
- | TRBJ1-6 | TRBV28 | - | TGTGCCAGCTCCCAGGGACTTAATTCACCCCTCCACTTT | CASSQGLNSPLHF
few | TRBJ1-4 | TRBV9 | - | TGTGCCAGCAGCGTAGGCCAAGAGGAAAAACTGTTTTTT | CASSVGQEEKLFF
- | TRBJ2-2 | TRBV2 | - | TGTGCCAGCAGCCTACAGGGCGTCCCCGGGGAGCTGTTTTTT | CASSLQGVPGELFF
- | TRBJ1-2 | TRBV19 | - | TGTGCCAGCGTCTTGGGTGGGAGCGGCTATGGCTACACCTTC | CASVLGGSGYGYTF
- | TRBJ2-1 | TRBV27 | - | TGTGCCATCAACCTACCTGAGAGCCACAATGAGCAGTTCTTC | CAINLPESHNEQFF
- | TRBJ1-6 | TRBV18 | TRBD1 | TGTGCCAGCTCACCATTCTCCCTGGGACAGGGGGCTTCACCCCTCCACTTT | CASSPFSLGQGASPLHF
- | TRBJ2-3 | TRBV7-9 | - | TGTGCCAGCAGCTTGGGCCTAGCTGAGAATACGCAGTATTTT | CASSLGLAENTQYF
- | TRBJ2-5 | TRBV7-7 | TRBD1 | TGTGCCAGCAGTTCCGGGACAGGGGTGGAGACCCAGTACTTC | CASSSGTGVETQYF
- | TRBJ2-3 | TRBV18 | - | TGTGCCAGCTCACCGTTCCTACCAACGAGCACAGATACGCAGTATTTT | CASSPFLPTSTDTQYF
- | TRBJ2-2 | TRBV7-2 | TRBD2 | TGTGCCAGCGCTGGCCCTAGCGGGAGAGGAACCGGGGAGCTGTTTTTT | CASAGPSGRGTGELFF
- | TRBJ2-1 | TRBV28 | TRBD2 | TGTGCCAGCGTCGGATCTAGCGGGAGTAGGTCCTACAATGAGCAGTTCTTC | CASVGSSGSRSYNEQFF
- | TRBJ2-1 | TRBV6-1 | - | TGTGCCAGCAGTGAACCGGACAGCCAGACCCCTTTAGTTGAGCAGTTCTTC | CASSEPDSQTPLVEQFF
- | TRBJ2-5 | TRBV7-2 | - | TGTGCCAGCAGCTTTGCAGGGGAAGAGACCCAGTACTTC | CASSFAGEETQYF
few | TRBJ1-5 | TRBV7-9 | - | TGTGCCAGCAGCCTTACGGACGGGGATCAGCCCCAGCATTTT | CASSLTDGDQPQHF
- | TRBJ1-5 | TRBV21-1 | - | TGTGCCAGCAGCCGCCGACAGGGCAATCAGCCCCAGCATTTT | CASSRRQGNQPQHF
- | TRBJ1-2 | TRBV7-9 | - | TGTGCCAGCAGCTGGGCCCAAATCGGTCATGGCTACACCTTC | CASSWAQIGHGYTF
- | TRBJ2-1 | TRBV3-1/TRBV3-2 | TRBD2 | TGTGCCAGCAGCGTTCGCGGGACTAGCGGGAGCCGGAGCTCCTACAATGAGCAGTTCTTC | CASSVRGTSGSRSSYNEQFF
- | TRBJ1-1 | TRBV7-9 | - | TGTGCCAGCAGCTTAGAGGACATAAACACTGAAGCTTTCTTT | CASSLEDINTEAFF
- | TRBJ1-5 | TRBV6-6 | - | TGTGCCAGCAGTCTGGGCCATTTAAGCTCCTATAGCAATCAGCCCCAGCATTTT | CASSLGHLSSYSNQPQHF
- | TRBJ1-5 | TRBV18 | - | TGTGCCAGCTCACTTCAGGAGACTCAGGGGCCCCAGCATTTT | CASSLQETQGPQHF
few | TRBJ2-4 | TRBV19 | - | TGTGCCAGTAGTATAGATCCACTCATTCAGTACTTC | CASSIDPLIQYF
- | TRBJ1-1 | TRBV2 | TRBD1 | TGTGCCAGCAGAAAAGGGACAGATGAAGCTTTCTTT | CASRKGTDEAFF
once | TRBJ2-3 | TRBV24-1 | - | TGTGCCACCAGTGAACAGCACACAGATACGCAGTATTTT | CATSEQHTDTQYF